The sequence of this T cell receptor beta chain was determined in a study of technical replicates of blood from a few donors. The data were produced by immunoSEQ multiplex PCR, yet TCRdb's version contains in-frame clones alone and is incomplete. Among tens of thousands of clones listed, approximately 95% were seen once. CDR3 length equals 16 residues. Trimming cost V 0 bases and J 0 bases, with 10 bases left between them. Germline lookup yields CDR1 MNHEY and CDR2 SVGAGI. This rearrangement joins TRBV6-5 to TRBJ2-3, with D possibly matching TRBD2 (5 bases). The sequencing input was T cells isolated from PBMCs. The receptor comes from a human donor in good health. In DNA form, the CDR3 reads TGTGCCAGCAGTTACTCGAGAGCGGCTAGCACAGATACGCAGTATTTT. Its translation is CASSYSRAASTDTQYF.